Presented here are 24 T cell receptor beta chains from one specimen sequenced in a study of CD8 T cells in ankylosing spondylitis (TCRdb year 2017). The receptor library was made with 5' RACE. TCRdb lists the instrument as Illumina HiSeq 2500. TCRdb trimmed public reads at Q25 via fastp, called clones via MiXCR and kept in-frame beta chains. Each entry is one CDR3 protein sequence, shown with its most common DNA and genes. In this sample the table shows some 150,000 distinct CDR3 sequences, about an eighth of which occur a single time. About 4% of the sample comes from the top ten. Sequenced input: blood, either unsorted or a sorted T cell fraction (not recorded which). These receptors came from a female donor with ankylosing spondylitis or in good health (not recorded which).

At least ten counts were recorded for this clonotype. The chain employs TRBV5-5 and TRBJ1-1; no reliable D call. The CDR3 contains 11 residues. The ends were cut back, 7 bases at V and 2 bases at J, with 6 bases in the middle. CDR1 and CDR2 from the germline V gene are SGHKS and YYEKEE (reference sequence). The CDR3 DNA sequence: TGTGCCAGCGTCCTAAACACTGAAGCTTTCTTT. It yields the protein CASVLNTEAFF.

This clonotype has a count of ten or more. The chain links TRBV10-3 to TRBJ1-3; tentative D call: TRBD1 (5 bases). V lost 3 bases, J lost 9 bases, and 12 bases lay in between. CDR1 and CDR2 from the germline V gene are ENHRY and SYGVKD. The CDR3 sequence is 13 residues long. CDR3 in amino acids: CAISDPGQSTIYF. The CDR3 coding sequence is TGTGCCATCAGTGATCCAGGGCAAAGCACCATATATTTT.

This clonotype was counted at least ten times. V is TRBV6-1 and J is TRBJ2-5; 7 nucleotides match TRBD1. With 5 bases clipped from V and 2 bases from J, the junction kept 14 bases outside the gene matches. This CDR3 contains 17 residues. Looked up from germline, CDR1 is MNHNS and CDR2 is SASEGT. CDR3 sequence: CASSLGQDLLTQETQYF. The CDR3 region has the DNA TGTGCCAGCAGTCTAGGACAGGACCTCCTTACACAAGAGACCCAGTACTTC.

This clonotype was recorded at least ten times. The chain combines TRBV10-3 with TRBJ1-1; D gene ambiguous. This CDR3 contains 12 residues. Between the trimmed V and J ends, which lost 2 bases and 5 bases, there was a span of 6 bases. CDR1 is ENHRY and CDR2 is SYGVKD in the germline V gene. The CDR3 DNA sequence: TGTGCCATCAGTGAGAGTAGAACTGAAGCTTTCTTT. As protein: CAISESRTEAFF.

The sample holds many counts of this clonotype. V is TRBV5-1 and J is TRBJ2-6, with D possibly matching TRBD1 (6 bases). CDR1 is SGHRS and CDR2 is YFSETQ in the germline V gene. The CDR3 extends over 16 amino acids. V was trimmed by 4 bases and J by 0 bases, leaving 11 bases between them. CDR3 sequence (DNA): TGCGCCAGCAGCGCAGGCAGGGGCTCTGGGGCCAACGTCCTGACTTTC. Translated, it gives CASSAGRGSGANVLTF.

This clonotype has a count of ten or more. V gene TRBV6-5 combines with J gene TRBJ2-7; D is possibly TRBD1 (5 bases). This CDR3 contains 15 residues. V lost 0 bases to trimming and J lost 0 bases, with 9 bases between them. CDR1 is MNHEY, CDR2 SVGAGI, per germline. The CDR3 loop is CASSYSHDSSYEQYF. Here the CDR3 DNA reads TGTGCCAGCAGTTACTCCCACGACAGCTCCTACGAGCAGTACTTC.

This clonotype showed up many times. The chain links TRBV18 to TRBJ2-5; D possibly corresponds to TRBD2 (6 bases). Deletions cut 6 bases from V and 1 base from J, with 9 bases between. The CDR3 loop spans 13 amino acids. Germline CDR1 and CDR2: KGHSH and LQKENI. The CDR3 reads CASSGGGQETQYF. CDR3 DNA: TGTGCCAGCTCCGGGGGTGGCCAAGAGACCCAGTACTTC.

This clonotype appeared a single time. The V gene is TRBV12-3 or TRBV12-4, the J gene TRBJ2-2; the match to TRBD2 covers 7 bases. V trimming: 3 bases; J trimming: 6 bases; junction bases outside the gene matches: 4. This CDR3 is 14 amino acids long. This CDR3 reads CASSFSGIAGELFF. The CDR3 DNA reads TGTGCCAGCAGTTTCAGCGGGATCGCCGGGGAGCTGTTTTTT.

This clonotype appeared many times. V is TRBV20-1 and J is TRBJ1-4; D is uncertain. This CDR3 is built from 13 residues. Germline lookup yields CDR1 DFQATT and CDR2 SNEGSKA (reference sequence). Trimming took 6 bases from V and 4 from J, leaving 12 bases between them. The CDR3 DNA reads TGCAGTGCCCGACCTGTAAATAATGAAAAACTGTTTTTT. It encodes CSARPVNNEKLFF.

This clonotype occurred many times. The chain employs TRBV12-3 or TRBV12-4 and TRBJ2-7; no clear D gene. Trimming took off 0 bases at V and 0 bases at J, with 3 bases between the two ends. This CDR3 contains 13 residues. CDR3 loop: CASSLARSYEQYF. CDR3 coding DNA: TGTGCCAGCAGTTTAGCGCGCTCCTACGAGCAGTACTTC.

This clonotype has at least ten counts. DNA for the CDR3: TGTGCCAGCAGCCCCGGCTTGAGCGGAAGCACAGATACGCAGTATTTT. Translation gives CASSPGLSGSTDTQYF. The V gene is TRBV11-3, the J gene TRBJ2-3; D perhaps matches TRBD2 (5 bases). CDR1 is SGHNT, CDR2 YENEEA, per germline. V lost 5 bases, J lost 0 bases, and 15 bases lay in between. The CDR3 has 16 amino acids.

This clonotype was counted many times. The chain recombines TRBV7-9 with TRBJ1-2, with a possible D match to TRBD1 (6 bases). The length of the CDR3 is 14 residues. Germline CDR1 and CDR2: SEHNR and FQNEAQ (reference sequence). V lost 10 bases and J lost 0, with 15 bases in between. The CDR3 coding sequence is TGTGCCATTCCGACAGGCCTAACTAACTATGGCTACACCTTC. This gives the protein CAIPTGLTNYGYTF.

This clonotype was seen at least ten times. The rearrangement links TRBV11-2 to TRBJ2-7; a weak D match, TRBD1 (6 bases). Germline V gene lookup returns CDR1 SGHAT and CDR2 FQNNGV. The CDR3 extends over 12 amino acids. Trimming cost V 1 base and J 9 bases, with 10 bases left between them. Here the CDR3 reads CASSLGGLGQYF. In DNA, the CDR3 is TGTGCCAGCAGCTTAGGGGGGCTTGGGCAGTACTTC.

This clonotype was counted many times. The gene calls are TRBV29-1 and TRBJ2-6, with D tentatively TRBD2 (5 bases). Germline CDR1 and CDR2: SQVTM and ANQGSEA. The ends were cut back, 7 bases at V and 0 bases at J, with 10 bases in the middle. The CDR3 length is 14 residues. The CDR3 spells CSAGLASGANVLTF. Written as DNA, the CDR3 is TGCAGCGCCGGACTGGCCTCTGGGGCCAACGTCCTGACTTTC.

This clonotype was seen ten or more times. The chain links TRBV5-1 to TRBJ1-1, with D hard to call. V was clipped by 3 bases and J by 2 bases, with 14 bases between them. This CDR3 comprises 15 residues. The germline CDR1 and CDR2 sequences are SGHRS and YFSETQ. The CDR3 reads CASSWTDGVNTEAFF. As DNA, the CDR3 is TGCGCCAGCAGCTGGACGGACGGAGTAAACACTGAAGCTTTCTTT.

This clonotype occurred many times. The chain couples TRBV11-2 to TRBJ2-3, with 8 bases that match TRBD2. V shed 4 bases, J shed 4 bases, and the junction held 7 bases outside the gene matches. The CDR3 is 15 residues long. Per germline, CDR1 SGHAT and CDR2 FQNNGV. The CDR3 coding sequence is TGTGCCAGCAGCTCTTCCGGGGGGGTCGCAGATACGCAGTATTTT. It encodes CASSSSGGVADTQYF.

CDR3 bases: TGTGCCAGCAGCCCGCAGACGGGACGGCAAAATTCACCCCTCCACTTT. It yields the protein CASSPQTGRQNSPLHF. V is TRBV11-2 and J is TRBJ1-6, with a weak D call TRBD1 (5 bases). Between the trimmed V and J ends, which lost 5 bases and 7 bases, there was a span of 18 bases. Germline CDR1 and CDR2: SGHAT and FQNNGV. The CDR3 has 16 residues. The variable domain in full, completed from reference TRBV11-2 and TRBJ1-6, reads EAGVAQSPRYKIIEKRQSVAFWCNPISGHATLYWYQQILGQGPKLLIQFQNNGVVDDSQLPKDRFSAERLKGVDSTLKIQPAKLEDSAVYLCASSPQTGRQNSPLHFGNGTRLTVT.

This clonotype was found many times. The chain combines TRBV3-1 with TRBJ2-7; possibly TRBD1 for D (6 bases). V lost 4 bases and J 2 bases, leaving 15 bases between the germline ends. The germline V gene has CDR1 LGHDT and CDR2 YNNKEL (reference sequence). CDR3 length equals 15 residues. The CDR3 loop reads CASSLQTGHTYEQYF. The DNA of the CDR3 is TGTGCCAGCAGCCTACAAACGGGACACACCTACGAGCAGTACTTC.

Many counts were recorded for this clonotype. V is TRBV11-2 and J is TRBJ2-7, with a tentative D call TRBD1 (6 bases). Between the trimmed V and J ends, which lost 5 bases and 2 bases, there was a span of 19 bases. This CDR3 has 16 amino acids. Germline values: CDR1 SGHAT, CDR2 FQNNGV. The CDR3 bases are TGTGCCAGCAGCGGATCCTTATTACAGGGTGCCTACGAGCAGTACTTC. It yields the protein CASSGSLLQGAYEQYF.

The genes are TRBV28 and TRBJ2-2; 9 bases are a match to TRBD2. The CDR3 contains 15 residues. CDR1 MDHEN and CDR2 SYDVKM come from the germline V gene. Trimming took 2 bases from V and 5 from J; bases not matched to a gene: 3. This CDR3 reads CASSLRLAGTGELFF. Written as DNA, the CDR3 is TGTGCCAGCAGTTTACGGCTAGCGGGAACCGGGGAGCTGTTTTTT.

The chain employs TRBV6-1 and TRBJ2-2; maybe TRBD1 (7 bases). Germline V gives CDR1 MNHNS, CDR2 SASEGT. The CDR3 is 14 residues long. The germline V and J ends were trimmed by 5 bases and 7 bases, with 14 bases remaining between them. CDR3 nucleotide sequence: TGTGCCAGCAGTACGCAGGGGGGATACGGGGAGCTGTTTTTT. Translating it yields CASSTQGGYGELFF.

This clonotype showed up many times. This chain connects TRBV6-1 to TRBJ2-3; TRBD2 agrees at 12 bases. Germline CDR1 is MNHNS and CDR2 is SASEGT. V shed 8 bases and J 3 bases; nucleotides not matched to a gene: 3. The CDR3 consists of 14 residues. The CDR3 region is CASPSGRGTDTQYF. Written as DNA, the CDR3 is TGTGCCAGCCCTAGCGGGAGGGGGACAGATACGCAGTATTTT.

This clonotype was recorded many times. The chain uses TRBV5-1 and TRBJ1-4; D call uncertain. Trimming took 2 bases from V and 8 from J, leaving 22 bases between them. The germline gives CDR1 SGHRS, CDR2 YFSETQ. There are 17 residues in the CDR3. The CDR3 spells CASSFDGSPRWEEKLFF. The DNA for the CDR3 is TGCGCCAGCAGCTTTGACGGATCCCCTCGGTGGGAGGAAAAACTGTTTTTT.

The chain joins TRBV19 to TRBJ2-1; TRBD2 might be the D (7 bases). V lost 10 bases and J 7 bases, leaving 20 bases between the germline ends. Germline CDR1 is LNHDA and CDR2 is SQIVND (reference sequence). The CDR3 is made up of 14 amino acids. This CDR3 reads CAIDKGGPFNEQFF. The CDR3 DNA reads TGTGCCATCGACAAGGGGGGGCCCTTTAATGAGCAGTTCTTC.